This T cell receptor beta chain appears in the sequencing data of a study of blood T cell repertoires in COVID-19 (TCRdb year 2020). The study in broad terms: Samples from collaborators originated in the United States, Italy and Spain and spanned both the acute and convalescent phases of COVID-19. The material from the prospective study consisted of cDNA or gDNA derived from T cells, B-cell-depleted T cells, or PBMCs. The dataset comprised deeply sampled blood TCRbeta repertoires from subjects exposed to, actively infected with, or recovered from COVID-19. The repertoires were released in a freely available public database intended as a resource for research on the immune response to SARS-CoV-2. Samples were obtained from the ongoing ImmuneRACE study (first 160 participants) and from some 1,300 subjects provided by 6 global collaborators. A de-identified subject ID, COVID-19 status, age in years and sex were almost always included in the sample metadata. Where HLA class I and class II types were available, the types were taken from metadata supplied by the sample provider, not from assay-based typing.

On this clone itself: No antigen is known for it. Base qualities were left out, and no much larger clone turns up one base away.

Participants in the prospective study were aged about 18 to 95 years, lived in 20 to 25 United States geographic areas, and enrolled through a virtual design. To assign participants to cohorts, the prospective study relied on clinical history that participants themselves reported in a screening survey and a study questionnaire. In the prospective study, whole blood, serum and a nasopharyngeal or oropharyngeal swab were collected from each participant by mobile phlebotomists. Prospective study participants could optionally give additional blood draws and questionnaires over an approximately 2-month period. Before DNA extraction, prospective study blood samples were shipped either frozen or at room temperature. CDR1 SEHNR and CDR2 FQNEAQ are derived from the germline V gene (reference sequence). Here V drops 8 bases and J drops 3 bases, and the junction holds 2 bases not matched to any gene. The CDR3 spans 12 residues, from the cysteine through the phenylalanine. Only the CDR3 region is kept as DNA, spanning 36 bases read in frame from base 1.

The research as a whole found: The amount of clinical and demographic metadata varied by source and participant and was provided uncurated.

TCRbeta CDR3 regions were amplified from genomic DNA using the immunoSEQ Assay, a bias-controlled multiplex PCR. For the original study's pipeline: Within the assay, amplification of reference gene primers was used to estimate how many nucleated cells each sample contained. Sequence reads were collapsed and filtered to measure the absolute abundance of every unique TCRbeta CDR3 rearrangement. Productive Simpson clonality was computed per sample as the square root of Simpson's diversity index over productive rearrangements. TCRdb mirrors the immuneACCESS table, restricted to in-frame sequences. Some clones are absent from its copies; in checked studies, under half trace to an unresolved V gene, and the reason for the others is unknown. Clone size and the V and J calls come from that table; the DNA yielded D and trimming. The sample records about 270,000 clones, about nine tenths of which are singletons. The biggest ten clones account for 0.95% to 1.5% of the sample.

The chain employs TRBV7-9 and TRBJ2-7; 9 middle bases align to TRBD1. The TCR was taken from a woman aged 40 to 50 with acute COVID-19. Sequenced: PBMCs or T cells enriched from blood (not recorded which). The CDR3 region: CASDRGDYEQYF. The sequenced DNA is TGTGCCAGCGACAGGGGGGACTACGAGCAGTACTTC.